This T cell receptor (beta chain) originates from a study of T cell responses to AZD1222 COVID-19 vaccine (dated by TCRdb to the early 2020s). For context, the study as a whole: AZD1222 recipients with second doses at about 4 weeks or about 12 weeks were pooled, because spike-specific TCR depth and breadth did not differ between schedules. TCR sequencing covered roughly 230 trial participants: 207 given two doses of AZD1222 and 26 given two doses of MenACWY control vaccine. Trial participants were enrolled into age subgroups of 18-55, 56-69 and 70-plus years, which contained approximately 150, 30 and 60 TCR-sequenced participants, respectively. Study-level results and caveats: The 56-69-year group was small, and its depth increase did not reach significance, likely because of low power. Epitopes outside the regions mutated in the B.1.351 and B.1.1.7 variants were reportedly recognized by nearly half of the unique spike-specific TCRs. Participants were mostly white British and included more females than males, and it was suggested by the authors that clonal diversity may have been underestimated. The vaccine-associated CD4 TCRs covered the entire spike protein, and the dominant responses fell in regions 160-218 and 743-854. Conclusions about previously exposed vaccinees are limited, since just five or six AZD1222 recipients were seropositive for SARS-CoV-2 at baseline. No day 14 peak-response samples were available, so repertoires were characterized only after the peak T cell response. Spike-specific TCR breadth and depth rose significantly after two AZD1222 doses compared with day 0 and with MenACWY recipients.

The time point label corresponds to: baseline before first vaccination. Vaccinee samples were obtained from the UK trials COV001 and COV002, which included a single-blind randomized controlled phase 2/3 trial of AZD1222 (ChAdOx1 nCoV-19) in healthy adults. For TCRbeta chain sequencing, PBMC samples from trial participants were taken at day 0 and at day 28 after the second dose. The CDR3 regions of human TCRbeta chains were analyzed by immunosequencing. The authors' pipeline ran thus. Repertoire TCRs were matched against a reference library of SARS-CoV-2-specific TCRs generated with the MIRA antigen-specificity platform. Breadth was defined as the fraction of unique TCRs that were SARS-CoV-2-associated, and depth was defined as the fraction of total T cells that were SARS-CoV-2-associated. Using the MIRA data, each spike-specific TCR was assigned both to the spike region to which the TCR was reactive and to a CD4 or CD8 class. Log10-transformed breadth and depth values were compared by one-way ANOVA with Sidak's multiple comparisons tests. TCRdb mirrors the immuneACCESS table, restricted to in-frame sequences. Some clones are absent from its copies; in checked studies, under half trace to an unresolved V gene, and the reason for the others is unknown. V, J and clone size are taken as reported in that table, and D and trimming were inferred from the DNA itself. This sample comprises roughly 66,000 clones, over 80% of them detected only once. The ten largest clones capture approximately 7.4% of the sample.

Comments on this clone: What antigen it recognizes has not been identified. No much larger clone is present one base from it, and per-base qualities are unavailable.

There are 16 amino acids in the CDR3, from cysteine to phenylalanine inclusive. Of the read, only the CDR3 DNA is kept; its 48 bases are in frame from base 1. The germline V gene specifies KGHSH as CDR1 and LQKENI as CDR2. Unmatched junction bases come to 9, with V trimmed by 3 bases and J by 4 bases. The sequence was obtained from an adult in good health. The sequence links TRBV18 to TRBJ1-2, with 9 bases matching TRBD1. The sample was peripheral blood, taken on day 0 of AZD1222 vaccination. The DNA sequence follows: TGTGCCAGCTCACCCGAACAGGGGGCAAGGCTCTATGGCTACACCTTC. It translates to CASSPEQGARLYGYTF.